Below are 3 T cell receptor beta chains sequenced from a single sample in a study of CD8 T cells in ankylosing spondylitis. TCRdb reprocessed the 5' RACE reads via MiXCR and lists one record per CDR3 protein. The sample consists of approximately 350,000 distinct CDR3 sequences, around 20% of them appearing once. Specimen: blood, either unsorted or a sorted T cell fraction (not recorded which). These receptors all stem from a male donor with ankylosing spondylitis or in good health (not recorded which).

The J gene is TRBJ2-1, the V gene TRBV12-3 or TRBV12-4; D is unclear. Trimming pared 7 bases from V and 2 bases from J, leaving 12 bases between. The CDR3 totals 14 residues. CDR3 loop: CASNTLSPYNEQFF. The CDR3 DNA is TGTGCCAGCAATACCCTAAGCCCCTACAATGAGCAGTTCTTC.

This clonotype was seen only a few times. The chain employs TRBV14 and TRBJ2-3; the D gene could be TRBD1 or TRBD2 (5 bases each). This CDR3 region has 17 residues. Germline V gives CDR1 SGHDN, CDR2 FVKESK. The germline V and J ends were trimmed by 0 bases and 6 bases, with 19 bases remaining between them. The DNA for the CDR3 is TGTGCCAGCAGCCAAGAACTTTTGGGACCTAGCCGGGATACGCAGTATTTT. Translation: CASSQELLGPSRDTQYF.

The chain employs TRBV3-1 and TRBJ2-1; 9 bases match TRBD2. This CDR3 comprises 15 residues. In germline, CDR1 is LGHDT, CDR2 YNNKEL (reference sequence). With V trimmed by 0 bases and J by 5 bases, 2 bases remained unmatched. CDR3 sequence: CASSQELAGHNEQFF. CDR3 nucleotides: TGTGCCAGCAGCCAAGAACTAGCGGGCCACAATGAGCAGTTCTTC.